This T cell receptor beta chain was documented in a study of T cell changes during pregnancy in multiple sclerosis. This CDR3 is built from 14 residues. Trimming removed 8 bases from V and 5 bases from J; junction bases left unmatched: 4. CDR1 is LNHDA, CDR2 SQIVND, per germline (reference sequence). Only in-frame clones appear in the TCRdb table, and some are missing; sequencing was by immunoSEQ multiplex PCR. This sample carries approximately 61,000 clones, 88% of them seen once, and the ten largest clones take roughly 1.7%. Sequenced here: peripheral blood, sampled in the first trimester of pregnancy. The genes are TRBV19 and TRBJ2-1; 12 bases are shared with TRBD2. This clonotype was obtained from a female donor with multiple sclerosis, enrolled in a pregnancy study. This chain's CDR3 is CASSSGRGNNEQFF. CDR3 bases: TGTGCCAGTTCTAGCGGGAGGGGAAACAATGAGCAGTTCTTC. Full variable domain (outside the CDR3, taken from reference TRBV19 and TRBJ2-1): DGGITQSPKYLFRKEGQNVTLSCEQNLNHDAMYWYRQDPGQGLRLIYYSQIVNDFQKGDIAEGYSVSREKKESFPLTVTSAQKNPTAFYLCASSSGRGNNEQFFGPGTRLTVL.